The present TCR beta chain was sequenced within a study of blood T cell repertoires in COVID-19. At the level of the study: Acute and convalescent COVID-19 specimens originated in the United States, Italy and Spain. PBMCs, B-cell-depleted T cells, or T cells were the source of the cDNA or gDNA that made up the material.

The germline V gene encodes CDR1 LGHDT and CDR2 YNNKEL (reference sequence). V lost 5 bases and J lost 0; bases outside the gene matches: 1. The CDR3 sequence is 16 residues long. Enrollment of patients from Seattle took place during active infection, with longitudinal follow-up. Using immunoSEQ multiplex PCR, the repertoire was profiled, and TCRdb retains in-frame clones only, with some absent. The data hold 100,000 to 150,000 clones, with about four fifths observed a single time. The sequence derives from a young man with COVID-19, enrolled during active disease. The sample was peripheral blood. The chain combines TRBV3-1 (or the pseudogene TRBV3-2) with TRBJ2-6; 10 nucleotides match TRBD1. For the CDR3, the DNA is TGTGCCAGCAGCGGACAGGGGGGCTCTGGGGCCAACGTCCTGACTTTC. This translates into CASSGQGGSGANVLTF.